The 23 T cell receptor beta chains below come from one sample, sequenced in a study of T-cell reconstitution after alpha-beta-depleted transplantation in children. A TCRbeta library incorporating unique molecular identifiers was prepared. TCRdb analysed the PCR reads with MiXCR anew, one entry per CDR3 protein. The sample has hundreds of thousands of distinct CDR3 sequences, more than 20% seen once; the top ten hold 4% to 5.5%. This material consisted of PBMCs, mostly from graft donor cells, taken 360 days after TCRalphabeta/CD19-depleted stem cell transplant. Every receptor here comes from a female patient between 2 and 15 years old who had a stem cell transplant for congenital amegakaryocytic thrombocytopenia, so the T cells may come from the graft donor.

This clonotype was seen a few times. This rearrangement joins TRBV5-1 to TRBJ1-3; tentatively, D is TRBD1 (5 bases). CDR3 length equals 15 residues. Germline assignment: CDR1 SGHRS and CDR2 YFSETQ. V lost 0 bases to trimming and J lost 0 bases, with 7 bases between them. CDR3 DNA sequence: TGCGCCAGCAGCTTGGGACAGCCCTCTGGAAACACCATATATTTT. Amino acid sequence: CASSLGQPSGNTIYF.

The chain combines TRBV4-1 with TRBJ2-1; 11 bases line up with TRBD2. Germline V CDR1 and CDR2: MGHRA, YSYEKL. The CDR3 runs to 17 residues. The trim removed 2 bases at V and 3 bases at J, leaving 6 bases unmatched. The DNA of the CDR3 is TGCGCCAGCAGCCAATTACTAGCGGGAGATTACTACAATGAGCAGTTCTTC. It is translated as CASSQLLAGDYYNEQFF.

This clonotype was counted only a few times. The chain employs TRBV30 and TRBJ2-1; D may be TRBD1 (5 bases). Trimming removed 1 base from V and 6 bases from J, with 16 bases in between. CDR1 GTSNPN and CDR2 SVGIG come from the germline V gene (reference sequence). The CDR3 length is 15 residues. The CDR3 sequence is CAWSAEQARGNEQFF. The CDR3 DNA reads TGTGCCTGGAGTGCCGAACAGGCAAGGGGCAATGAGCAGTTCTTC.

V gene TRBV12-3 or TRBV12-4 combines with J gene TRBJ2-2; D remains ambiguous. The CDR3 totals 16 residues. V dropped 6 bases and J dropped 7 bases, with 21 bases sitting between them. The CDR3 nucleotides read TGTGCCAGCAGACCGGTTCCATCCCAACATATCGGGGAGCTGTTTTTT. Amino acids: CASRPVPSQHIGELFF.

This clonotype was counted at least ten times. J is TRBJ2-1 and V is TRBV12-3 or TRBV12-4; D not certain. CDR3 length equals 14 residues. V gave up 6 bases and J gave up 3 bases, with 12 bases separating them. The CDR3 reads CASSLTPYYNEQFF. The CDR3 nucleotides read TGTGCCAGCAGCTTGACACCCTACTACAATGAGCAGTTCTTC.

This clonotype was recorded a few times. The rearrangement uses TRBV28 and TRBJ2-5; D remains ambiguous. Germline V lookup: CDR1 MDHEN, CDR2 SYDVKM. The CDR3 contains 16 residues. With 2 bases removed from V and 5 bases from J, the gap between germline ends came to 18 bases. The CDR3 region has the DNA TGTGCCAGCAGTTTAGTAGGAGTGACGGCTGTTGAGACCCAGTACTTC. It codes for CASSLVGVTAVETQYF.

This clonotype was observed a few times. This chain uses TRBV30 with TRBJ2-1, with D unresolved. V was cut by 4 bases and J by 10 bases, with 20 bases left in between. Germline V gene data show CDR1 as GTSNPN and CDR2 as SVGIG (reference sequence). The CDR3 runs to 14 residues. The DNA for the CDR3 is TGTGCCTGGATGGGTTCTCGACTGGATAACGAGCAGTTCTTC. Translated: CAWMGSRLDNEQFF.

This clonotype was picked up a small number of times. This chain uses TRBV18 with TRBJ1-3; tentatively, D is TRBD1 (6 bases). Germline-derived CDR1 and CDR2 are KGHSH and LQKENI. The CDR3 runs to 15 residues. Trimming removed 6 bases at V and 1 base at J, with 13 bases between. CDR3 bases: TGTGCCAGCTCTCCGGTAGGACAGTCTGGAAACACCATATATTTT. Translating gives CASSPVGQSGNTIYF.

The CDR3 sequence is CAWGQGSPYEQYF. In nucleotides, the CDR3 is TGTGCCTGGGGACAGGGAAGCCCCTACGAGCAGTACTTC. V usage is TRBV30 and J usage is TRBJ2-7, with 8 nucleotides matching TRBD1. Trimming at V came to 5 bases and at J to 2 bases, leaving 5 bases not matched to a gene. The CDR3 totals 13 residues. The germline V gene has CDR1 GTSNPN and CDR2 SVGIG (reference sequence).

The chain couples TRBV20-1 to TRBJ2-7; D is ambiguous. The ends were cut back, 3 bases at V and 6 bases at J, with 15 bases in the middle. Germline CDR1 reads DFQATT; CDR2 reads SNEGSKA (reference sequence). The CDR3 loop spans 13 amino acids. DNA for the CDR3: TGCAGTGCTAGCCGCCCGGTGTCCGCCGAGCAGTACTTC. Protein: CSASRPVSAEQYF.

V gene TRBV5-6 combines with J gene TRBJ1-1; 8 bases fit TRBD1. Germline V gene data show CDR1 as SGHDT and CDR2 as YYEEEE. There are 14 residues in the CDR3. The V segment lost 4 bases and the J segment 3 bases; nucleotides outside the gene matches: 5. Here the CDR3 DNA reads TGTGCCAGCAGCCCGACAGGGGTCGACACTGAAGCTTTCTTT. This encodes CASSPTGVDTEAFF. Drawing the rest from reference TRBV5-6 and TRBJ1-1, the complete variable domain is DAGVTQSPTHLIKTRGQQVTLRCSPKSGHDTVSWYQQALGQGPQFIFQYYEEEERQRGNFPDRFSGHQFPNYSSELNVNALLLGDSALYLCASSPTGVDTEAFFGQGTRLTVV.

This clonotype was counted a few times. The rearrangement joins TRBV5-1 to TRBJ1-1, with 8 bases identical to TRBD1. V was clipped by 4 bases and J by 1 base; unmatched bases: 3. Germline CDR1 SGHRS, CDR2 YFSETQ. The CDR3 extends over 14 amino acids. CDR3 nucleotide sequence: TGCGCCAGCAGCATTGGGACAGGGAACACTGAAGCTTTCTTT. It codes for CASSIGTGNTEAFF.

This clonotype was counted between two and nine times. The chain carries TRBV30 and TRBJ1-1; unclear D gene. Germline-derived CDR1 and CDR2 are GTSNPN and SVGIG (reference sequence). Trimming left V 4 bases short and J 0 bases short, with 12 bases between. The CDR3 has 14 residues. CDR3 nucleotides: TGTGCCTGGAAGTATTATTCTTTGAACACTGAAGCTTTCTTT. It codes for CAWKYYSLNTEAFF.

The chain carries TRBV5-1 and TRBJ1-4; D not certain. Trimming shortened V by 0 bases and J by 7 bases, and 10 bases separated the two germline ends. CDR3 size: 14 residues. Germline CDR1 and CDR2: SGHRS and YFSETQ. In DNA, the CDR3 is TGCGCCAGCAGCTTGGTCCTTTCCGGTGAAAAACTGTTTTTT. As protein: CASSLVLSGEKLFF.

As for this clonotype: A much larger clone differs from this one at a single base, so this may be a read error. The rearrangement joins TRBV28 to TRBJ2-1; D ambiguous. The CDR3 sequence is 12 residues long. The germline V and J ends were trimmed by 4 bases and 10 bases, with 11 bases remaining between them. CDR1 and CDR2 from the germline V gene are MDHEN and SYDVKM. CDR3 in amino acids: CASSYGSWEQFF. CDR3 in DNA: TGTGCCAGCAGTTATGGGTCATGGGAGCAGTTCTTC.

This clonotype was seen more than once but under ten times. This chain uses TRBV5-5 with TRBJ1-2; D may be TRBD1 (6 bases). The germline gives CDR1 SGHKS, CDR2 YYEKEE (reference sequence). V lost 4 bases and J 7 bases, leaving 14 bases between the germline ends. This CDR3 contains 13 residues. This chain's CDR3 is CASSGGQFIGYTF. The CDR3 bases are TGTGCCAGCAGCGGGGGACAATTCATTGGCTACACCTTC. Supplemented by reference TRBV5-5 and TRBJ1-2, the full variable domain reads DAGVTQSPTHLIKTRGQQVTLRCSPISGHKSVSWYQQVLGQGPQFIFQYYEKEERGRGNFPDRFSARQFPNYSSELNVNALLLGDSALYLCASSGGQFIGYTFGSGTRLTVV.

This clonotype was counted only a few times. V usage is TRBV20-1 and J usage is TRBJ1-3; D might be TRBD1 (5 bases). This CDR3 spans 14 amino acids. V was pared by 1 base and J by 4 bases, with 11 bases between. Per germline, CDR1 DFQATT and CDR2 SNEGSKA (reference sequence). The chain's CDR3 is CSARAWQGGNTIYF. The DNA of the CDR3 is TGCAGTGCTAGAGCATGGCAGGGAGGAAACACCATATATTTT.

This clonotype was counted ten times or more. The genes are TRBV5-1 and TRBJ2-5, with D unclear. Trimming took off 0 bases at V and 6 bases at J, with 9 bases between the two ends. CDR3 length equals 13 residues. The germline CDR1 and CDR2 sequences are SGHRS and YFSETQ. The DNA of the CDR3 is TGCGCCAGCAGCTTGGTCGAAGGACAGACCCAGTACTTC. Its protein is CASSLVEGQTQYF. Filled out from reference TRBV5-1 and TRBJ2-5, the complete variable domain reads KAGVTQTPRYLIKTRGQQVTLSCSPISGHRSVSWYQQTPGQGLQFLFEYFSETQRNKGNFPGRFSGRQFSNSRSEMNVSTLELGDSALYLCASSLVEGQTQYFGPGTRLLVL.

The CDR3 nucleotides read TGCGCCAGCAGCTTGGTTGGTCAGGAGGGACACGGGCAGTTCTTC. Protein sequence: CASSLVGQEGHGQFF. V gene TRBV5-1 combines with J gene TRBJ2-1; D is possibly TRBD1 or TRBD2 (6 bases each). The germline V gene encodes CDR1 SGHRS and CDR2 YFSETQ. CDR3 length equals 15 residues. Trimming left V 0 bases short and J 12 bases short, with 19 bases between.

This chain's CDR3 is CASSQDPVLRYAKRVYGGTF. The CDR3 DNA sequence: TGCGCCAGCAGCCAAGATCCGGTCTTGCGATACGCAAAGAGAGTGTATGGCGGGACCTTC. V usage is TRBV4-1 and J usage is TRBJ1-2; D is unresolved. The CDR3 sequence is 20 residues long. Germline assignment: CDR1 MGHRA and CDR2 YSYEKL. Trimming took 0 bases from V and 14 from J, leaving 37 bases between them.

This chain joins TRBV5-1 and TRBJ1-2; 11 bases are shared with TRBD1. With V trimmed by 0 bases and J by 7 bases, 5 bases remained unmatched. The CDR3 loop spans 15 amino acids. Germline V gene lookup returns CDR1 SGHRS and CDR2 YFSETQ. CDR3: CASSLVGTGGPGYTF. The DNA of the CDR3 is TGCGCCAGCAGCTTGGTTGGGACAGGGGGACCTGGCTACACCTTC.

The rearrangement links TRBV12-5 to TRBJ1-1; D may be TRBD1 (6 bases). Germline loops: CDR1 LGHNT, CDR2 FRNRAP. The CDR3 contains 14 residues. Trimming took off 5 bases at V and 1 base at J, with 11 bases between the two ends. DNA for the CDR3: TGTGCTAGTGGTCCCGGACAGCAGAACACTGAAGCTTTCTTT. Residues: CASGPGQQNTEAFF. Using reference TRBV12-5 and TRBJ1-1 for the parts outside the CDR3, the full variable domain is DARVTQTPRHKVTEMGQEVTMRCQPILGHNTVFWYRQTMMQGLELLAYFRNRAPLDDSGMPKDRFSAEMPDATLATLKIQPSEPRDSAVYFCASGPGQQNTEAFFGQGTRLTVV.

The J gene is TRBJ2-3, the V gene TRBV5-4; the D is unclear. Trimming pared 3 bases from V and 2 bases from J, leaving 16 bases between. The V gene's germline CDR1 is SGHNT and CDR2 YYREEE (reference sequence). The CDR3 spans 16 residues. Here the CDR3 DNA reads TGTGCCAGCAGCTCGCCTACGTTGGGGTACACAGATACGCAGTATTTT. Its protein product is CASSSPTLGYTDTQYF.